The 4 T cell receptor beta chains presented below share a single source sample, sequenced in a study of beta chain features in type 1 diabetes. Study-level results: Type 1 diabetes patients showed a moderate but significant shortening of TCRB CDR3s in all four CD4+ subsets.

These receptors' targets are unknown. Sequenced material consisted of expressed TCRB transcripts (all of the isolated RNA was reverse transcribed). TCRdb's table, derived via immunoSEQ multiplex PCR, lists solely in-frame clones and lacks some. The table has about 340,000 clones, about 13% seen once. Material for sequencing was naive CD4+ T cells from blood. Source of these receptors: a woman under 30 with type 1 diabetes.

The rearrangement joins TRBV29-1 to TRBJ1-1; TRBD1 matches at 9 bases. Germline assignment: CDR1 SQVTM and CDR2 ANQGSEA. J was trimmed by 1 base and V by 4 bases; bases with no gene match: 4. The CDR3 has 14 amino acids. CDR3 protein: CSVGGDRANTEAFF. The CDR3 DNA is TGCAGCGTTGGGGGGGACAGGGCGAACACTGAAGCTTTCTTT.

This clone showed up just a few times. V is TRBV10-3 and J is TRBJ2-2; no firm D call. This CDR3 is 13 amino acids long. The germline V gene has CDR1 ENHRY and CDR2 SYGVKD. Trimming removed 3 bases from V and 5 bases from J, with 7 bases in between. The CDR3 here is CAISDSLTGELFF. DNA of the CDR3: TGTGCCATCAGTGACAGTCTTACCGGGGAGCTGTTTTTT.

The table lists this clone with a few counts. This chain links TRBV18 with TRBJ2-1; D gene uncertain. Deletions cut 2 bases from V and 6 bases from J, with 17 bases between. The CDR3 is 16 residues long. In germline, CDR1 is KGHSH, CDR2 LQKENI. CDR3 sequence: CASSPEYLRNFNEQFF. The CDR3 region has the DNA TGTGCCAGCTCACCAGAGTACTTGAGGAACTTCAATGAGCAGTTCTTC.

The rearrangement uses TRBV27 and TRBJ2-3; 9 bases map to TRBD2. The CDR3 is made up of 17 amino acids. V gave up 4 bases and J gave up 7 bases; unmatched junction bases: 15. Germline CDR1 MNHEY, CDR2 SMNVEV (reference sequence). CDR3 DNA: TGTGCCAGCAGTTCACCCCCCCAAGCGGGAGGTAAAAATACGCAGTATTTT. It specifies CASSSPPQAGGKNTQYF.